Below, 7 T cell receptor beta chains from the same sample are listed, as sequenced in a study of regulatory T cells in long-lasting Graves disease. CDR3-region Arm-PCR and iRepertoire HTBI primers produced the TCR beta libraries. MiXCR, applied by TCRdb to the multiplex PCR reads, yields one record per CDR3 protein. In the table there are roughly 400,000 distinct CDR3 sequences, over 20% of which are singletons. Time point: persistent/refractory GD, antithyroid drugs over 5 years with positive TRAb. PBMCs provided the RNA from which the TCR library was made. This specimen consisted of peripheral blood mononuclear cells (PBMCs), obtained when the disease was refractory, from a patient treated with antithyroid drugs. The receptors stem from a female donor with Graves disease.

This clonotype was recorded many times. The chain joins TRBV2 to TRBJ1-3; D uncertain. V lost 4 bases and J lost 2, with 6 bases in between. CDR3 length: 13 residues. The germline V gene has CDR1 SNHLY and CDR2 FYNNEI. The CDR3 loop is CASSADPGNTIYF. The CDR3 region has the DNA TGTGCCAGCAGTGCCGATCCTGGAAACACCATATATTTT.

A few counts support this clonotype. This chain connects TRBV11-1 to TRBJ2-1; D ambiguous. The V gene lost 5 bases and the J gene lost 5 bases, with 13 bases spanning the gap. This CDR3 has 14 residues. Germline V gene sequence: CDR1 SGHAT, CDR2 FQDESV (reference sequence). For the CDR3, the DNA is TGTGCCAGCAGCCCAAAGCAAGCCAACAATGAGCAGTTCTTC. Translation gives CASSPKQANNEQFF. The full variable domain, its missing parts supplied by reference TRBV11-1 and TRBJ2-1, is EAEVAQSPRYKITEKSQAVAFWCDPISGHATLYWYRQILGQGPELLVQFQDESVVDDSQLPKDRFSAERLKGVDSTLKIQPAELGDSAMYLCASSPKQANNEQFFGPGTRLTVL.

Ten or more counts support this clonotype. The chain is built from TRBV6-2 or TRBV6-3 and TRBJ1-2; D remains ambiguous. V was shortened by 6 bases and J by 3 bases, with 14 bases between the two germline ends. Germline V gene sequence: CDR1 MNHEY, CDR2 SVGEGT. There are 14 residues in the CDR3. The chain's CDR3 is CASSGRGVYYGYTF. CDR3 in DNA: TGTGCCAGCAGCGGGAGAGGAGTTTACTATGGCTACACCTTC.

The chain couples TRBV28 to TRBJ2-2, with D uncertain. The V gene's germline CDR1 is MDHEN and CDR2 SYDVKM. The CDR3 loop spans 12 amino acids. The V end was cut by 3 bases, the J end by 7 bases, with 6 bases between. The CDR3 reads CASSFEGGELFF. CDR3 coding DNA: TGTGCCAGCAGTTTTGAAGGCGGGGAGCTGTTTTTT.

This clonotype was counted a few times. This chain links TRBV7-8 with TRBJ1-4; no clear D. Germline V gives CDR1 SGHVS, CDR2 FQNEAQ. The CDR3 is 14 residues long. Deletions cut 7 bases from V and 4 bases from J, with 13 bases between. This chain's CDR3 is CASTLAPDNEKLFF. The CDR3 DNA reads TGTGCCAGCACTCTAGCTCCCGATAATGAAAAACTGTTTTTT.

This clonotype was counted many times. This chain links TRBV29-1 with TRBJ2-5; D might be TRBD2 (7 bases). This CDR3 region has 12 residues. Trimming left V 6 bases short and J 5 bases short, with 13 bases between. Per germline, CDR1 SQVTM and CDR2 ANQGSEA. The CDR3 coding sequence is TGCAGCGTCGCATCGGGGGGCGAGACCCAGTACTTC. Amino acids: CSVASGGETQYF.

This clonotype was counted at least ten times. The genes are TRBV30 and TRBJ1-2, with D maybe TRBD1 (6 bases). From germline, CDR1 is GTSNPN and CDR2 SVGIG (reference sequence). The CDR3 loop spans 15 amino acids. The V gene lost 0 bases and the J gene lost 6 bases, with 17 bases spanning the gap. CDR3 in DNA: TGTGCCTGGAGTGTAGACCTGGGGGGCGTGAATGGCTACACCTTC. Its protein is CAWSVDLGGVNGYTF.